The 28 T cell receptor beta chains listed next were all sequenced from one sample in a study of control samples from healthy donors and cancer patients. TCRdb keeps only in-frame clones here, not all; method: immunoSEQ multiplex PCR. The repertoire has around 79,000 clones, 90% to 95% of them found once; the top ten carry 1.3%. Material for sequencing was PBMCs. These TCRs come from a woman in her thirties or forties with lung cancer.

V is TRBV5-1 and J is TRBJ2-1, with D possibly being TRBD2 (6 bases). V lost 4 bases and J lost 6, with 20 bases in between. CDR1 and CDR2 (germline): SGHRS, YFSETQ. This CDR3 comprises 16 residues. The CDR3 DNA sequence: TGCGCCAGCAGCACAACCGGGACTGGGGTCATCAATGAGCAGTTCTTC. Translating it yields CASSTTGTGVINEQFF.

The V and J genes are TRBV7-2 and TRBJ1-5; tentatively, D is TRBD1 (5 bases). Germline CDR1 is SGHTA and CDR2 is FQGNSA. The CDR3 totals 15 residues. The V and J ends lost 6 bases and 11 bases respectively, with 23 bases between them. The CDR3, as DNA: TGTGCCAGCAGAGCGGGACGGACTCAGCAATCAGCCCAGCATTTT. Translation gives CASRAGRTQQSAQHF.

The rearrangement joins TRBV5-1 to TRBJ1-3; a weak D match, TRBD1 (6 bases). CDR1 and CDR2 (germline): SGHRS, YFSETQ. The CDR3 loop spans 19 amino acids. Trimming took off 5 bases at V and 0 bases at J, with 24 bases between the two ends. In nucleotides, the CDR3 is TGCGCCAGCAGTTTTACAGGGACAACAGGACGAAGCTCTGGAAACACCATATATTTT. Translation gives CASSFTGTTGRSSGNTIYF.

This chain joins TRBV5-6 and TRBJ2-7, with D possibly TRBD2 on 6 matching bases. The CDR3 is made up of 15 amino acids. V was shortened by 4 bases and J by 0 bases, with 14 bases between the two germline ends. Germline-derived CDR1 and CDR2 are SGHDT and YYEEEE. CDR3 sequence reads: CASSPRGKGSYEQYF. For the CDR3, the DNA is TGTGCCAGCAGCCCCCGGGGGAAGGGCTCCTACGAGCAGTACTTC.

The CDR3 DNA follows: TGTGCCAGTAGTATAGAAGGTTATAGCAATCAGCCCCAGCATTTT. This codes for CASSIEGYSNQPQHF. The J gene is TRBJ1-5, the V gene TRBV19; no reliable D call. The CDR3 is 15 residues long. Germline V gene sequence: CDR1 LNHDA, CDR2 SQIVND (reference sequence). V was trimmed by 0 bases and J by 0 bases, leaving 6 bases between them.

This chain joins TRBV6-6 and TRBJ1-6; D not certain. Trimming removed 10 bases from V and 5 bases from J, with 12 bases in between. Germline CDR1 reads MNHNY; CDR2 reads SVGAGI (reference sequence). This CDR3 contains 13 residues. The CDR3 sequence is CAILGPNNSPLHF. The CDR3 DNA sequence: TGTGCCATTCTCGGGCCTAATAATTCACCCCTCCACTTT.

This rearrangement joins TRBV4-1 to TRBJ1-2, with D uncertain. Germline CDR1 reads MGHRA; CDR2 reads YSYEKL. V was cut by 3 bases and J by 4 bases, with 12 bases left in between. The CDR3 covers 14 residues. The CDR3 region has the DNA TGCGCCAGCAGCCAGATATCAGGTTCCTATGGCTACACCTTC. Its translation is CASSQISGSYGYTF.

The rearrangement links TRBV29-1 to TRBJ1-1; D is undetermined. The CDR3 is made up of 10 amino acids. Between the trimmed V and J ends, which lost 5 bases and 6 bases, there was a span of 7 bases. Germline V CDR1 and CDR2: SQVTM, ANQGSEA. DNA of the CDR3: TGCAGCGTTAGGCTGGCTGAAGCTTTCTTT. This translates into CSVRLAEAFF. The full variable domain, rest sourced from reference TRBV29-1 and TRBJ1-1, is SAVISQKPSRDICQRGTSLTIQCQVDSQVTMMFWYRQQPGQSLTLIATANQGSEATYESGFVIDKFPISRPNLTFSTLTVSNMSPEDSSIYLCSVRLAEAFFGQGTRLTVV.

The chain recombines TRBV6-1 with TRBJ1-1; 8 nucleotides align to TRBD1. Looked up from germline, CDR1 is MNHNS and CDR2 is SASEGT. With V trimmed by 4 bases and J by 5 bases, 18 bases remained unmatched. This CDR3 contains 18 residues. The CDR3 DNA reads TGTGCCAGCAGTGGCCGACGGACAGGGCGTAAAGGACTGACTGAAGCTTTCTTT. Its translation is CASSGRRTGRKGLTEAFF.

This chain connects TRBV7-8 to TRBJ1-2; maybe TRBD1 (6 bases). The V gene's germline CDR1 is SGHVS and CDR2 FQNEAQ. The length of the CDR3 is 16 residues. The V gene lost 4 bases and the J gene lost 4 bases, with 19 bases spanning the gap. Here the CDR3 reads CASSSRLKDSPYGYTF. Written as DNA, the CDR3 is TGTGCCAGCAGCTCCAGGCTCAAGGACAGTCCCTATGGCTACACCTTC.

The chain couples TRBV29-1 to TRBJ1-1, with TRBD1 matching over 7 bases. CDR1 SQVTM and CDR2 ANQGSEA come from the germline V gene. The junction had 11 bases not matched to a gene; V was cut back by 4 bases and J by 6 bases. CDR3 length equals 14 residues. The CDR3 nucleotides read TGCAGCGTTGGGAGACAGGGTAAGGATCCTGAAGCTTTCTTT. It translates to CSVGRQGKDPEAFF. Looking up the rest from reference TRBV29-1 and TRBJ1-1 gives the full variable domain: SAVISQKPSRDICQRGTSLTIQCQVDSQVTMMFWYRQQPGQSLTLIATANQGSEATYESGFVIDKFPISRPNLTFSTLTVSNMSPEDSSIYLCSVGRQGKDPEAFFGQGTRLTVV.

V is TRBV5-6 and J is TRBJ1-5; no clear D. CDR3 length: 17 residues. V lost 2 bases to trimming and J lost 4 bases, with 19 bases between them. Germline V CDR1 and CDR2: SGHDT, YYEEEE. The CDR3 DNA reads TGTGCCAGCAGCTTCAGATCCTCAGCCAGGATTAATCAGCCCCAGCATTTT. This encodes CASSFRSSARINQPQHF.

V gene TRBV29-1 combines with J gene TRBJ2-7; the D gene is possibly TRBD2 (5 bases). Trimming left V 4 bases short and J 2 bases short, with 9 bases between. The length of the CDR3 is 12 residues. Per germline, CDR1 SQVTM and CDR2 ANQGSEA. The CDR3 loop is CSVGPGAYEQYF. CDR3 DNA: TGCAGCGTTGGGCCCGGGGCCTACGAGCAGTACTTC.

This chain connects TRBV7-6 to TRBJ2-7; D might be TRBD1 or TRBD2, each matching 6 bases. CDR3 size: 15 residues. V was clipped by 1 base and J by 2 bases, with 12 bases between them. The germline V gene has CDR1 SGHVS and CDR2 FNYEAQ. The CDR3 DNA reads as TGTGCCAGCAGCTTAGAGGGTGGGGGGCCCTACGAGCAGTACTTC. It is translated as CASSLEGGGPYEQYF.

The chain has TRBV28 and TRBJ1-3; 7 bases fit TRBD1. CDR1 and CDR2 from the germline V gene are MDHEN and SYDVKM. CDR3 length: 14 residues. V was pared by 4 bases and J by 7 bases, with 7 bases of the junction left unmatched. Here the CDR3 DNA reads TGTGCCAGCAGTTCCAGGGGGTATGCCAACACCATATATTTT. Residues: CASSSRGYANTIYF.

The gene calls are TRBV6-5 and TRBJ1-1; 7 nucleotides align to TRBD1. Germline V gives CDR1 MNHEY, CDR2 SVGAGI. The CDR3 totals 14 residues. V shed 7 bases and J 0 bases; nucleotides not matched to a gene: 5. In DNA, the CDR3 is TGTGCCAGCACAGGGGGATACGTGAACACTGAAGCTTTCTTT. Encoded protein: CASTGGYVNTEAFF.

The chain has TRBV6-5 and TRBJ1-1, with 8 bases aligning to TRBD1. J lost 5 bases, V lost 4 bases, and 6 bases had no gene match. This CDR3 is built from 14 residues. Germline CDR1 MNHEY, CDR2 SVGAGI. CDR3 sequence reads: CASSSGQGRTEAFF. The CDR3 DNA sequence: TGTGCCAGCAGTTCAGGACAGGGAAGAACTGAAGCTTTCTTT.

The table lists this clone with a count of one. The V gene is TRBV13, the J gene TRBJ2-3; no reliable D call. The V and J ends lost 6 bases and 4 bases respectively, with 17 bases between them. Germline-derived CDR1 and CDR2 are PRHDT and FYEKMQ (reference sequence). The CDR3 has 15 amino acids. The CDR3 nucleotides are TGTGCCAGCAGGCCGAGTGGGCTGGGGTCAGATACGCAGTATTTT. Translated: CASRPSGLGSDTQYF.

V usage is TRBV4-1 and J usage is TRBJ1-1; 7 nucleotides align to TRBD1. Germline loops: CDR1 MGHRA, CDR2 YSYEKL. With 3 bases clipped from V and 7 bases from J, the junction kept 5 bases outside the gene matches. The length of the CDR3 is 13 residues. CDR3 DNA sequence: TGCGCCAGCAGCCATTCCCGGGACAGTGAAGCTTTCTTT. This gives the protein CASSHSRDSEAFF.

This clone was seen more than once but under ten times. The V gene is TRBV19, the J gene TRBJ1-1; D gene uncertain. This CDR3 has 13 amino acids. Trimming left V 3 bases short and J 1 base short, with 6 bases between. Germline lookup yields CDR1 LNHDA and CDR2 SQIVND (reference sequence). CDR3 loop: CASSILPNTEAFF. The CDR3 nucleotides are TGTGCCAGTAGTATTTTGCCGAACACTGAAGCTTTCTTT. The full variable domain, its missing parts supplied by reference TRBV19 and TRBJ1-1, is DGGITQSPKYLFRKEGQNVTLSCEQNLNHDAMYWYRQDPGQGLRLIYYSQIVNDFQKGDIAEGYSVSREKKESFPLTVTSAQKNPTAFYLCASSILPNTEAFFGQGTRLTVV.

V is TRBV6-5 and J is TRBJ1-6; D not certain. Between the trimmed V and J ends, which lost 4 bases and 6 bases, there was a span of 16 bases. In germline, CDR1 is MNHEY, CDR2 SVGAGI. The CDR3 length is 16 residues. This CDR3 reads CASSFHHTALNSPLHF. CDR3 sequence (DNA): TGTGCCAGCAGTTTCCACCATACAGCCCTTAATTCACCCCTCCACTTT.

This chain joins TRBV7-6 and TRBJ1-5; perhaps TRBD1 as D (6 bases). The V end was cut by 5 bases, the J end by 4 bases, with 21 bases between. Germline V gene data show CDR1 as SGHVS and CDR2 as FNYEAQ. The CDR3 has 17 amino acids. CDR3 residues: CASSLDLGQPLNQPQHF. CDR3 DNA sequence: TGTGCCAGCAGCCTCGACCTCGGACAGCCTTTAAATCAGCCCCAGCATTTT. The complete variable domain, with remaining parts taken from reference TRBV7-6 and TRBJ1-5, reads GAGVSQSPRYKVTKRGQDVALRCDPISGHVSLYWYRQALGQGPEFLTYFNYEAQQDKSGLPNDRFSAERPEGSISTLTIQRTEQRDSAMYRCASSLDLGQPLNQPQHFGDGTRLSIL.

The CDR3 loop is CASSLISFNTEAFF. As DNA, the CDR3 is TGTGCCAGCAGTTTAATTTCCTTTAACACTGAAGCTTTCTTT. V and J are TRBV27 and TRBJ1-1; D is unclear. The CDR3 runs to 14 residues. Germline CDR1 is MNHEY and CDR2 is SMNVEV (reference sequence). V was pared by 2 bases and J by 2 bases, with 9 bases between.

The DNA of the CDR3 is TGTGCCAGTAGTATAGTCACGGGGCTCGGAAACACCATATATTTT. Translated: CASSIVTGLGNTIYF. V usage is TRBV19 and J usage is TRBJ1-3; perhaps TRBD1 as D (5 bases). Trimming removed 1 base at V and 4 bases at J, with 11 bases between. This CDR3 has 15 residues. From germline, CDR1 is LNHDA and CDR2 SQIVND (reference sequence).

The CDR3 is CASSLNGGGSYEQYF. CDR3 in DNA: TGTGCCAGCAGCTTAAATGGCGGGGGGTCCTACGAGCAGTACTTC. The gene calls are TRBV3-1 (or the pseudogene TRBV3-2) and TRBJ2-7; 8 positions match TRBD2. V lost 5 bases, J lost 1 base, and 7 bases stayed unmatched. CDR3 length equals 15 residues. Germline CDR1 and CDR2: LGHDT and YNNKEL (reference sequence).

CDR3 sequence (DNA): TGTGCCAGCAGCCCAGTGGGACAGGGCCGAGGCTACACCTTC. Translated, it gives CASSPVGQGRGYTF. V usage is TRBV7-9 and J usage is TRBJ1-2; TRBD1 agrees at 9 bases. The V and J ends lost 5 bases and 8 bases, in that order; junction bases with no gene match: 9. CDR3 size: 14 residues. The germline V gene encodes CDR1 SEHNR and CDR2 FQNEAQ (reference sequence).

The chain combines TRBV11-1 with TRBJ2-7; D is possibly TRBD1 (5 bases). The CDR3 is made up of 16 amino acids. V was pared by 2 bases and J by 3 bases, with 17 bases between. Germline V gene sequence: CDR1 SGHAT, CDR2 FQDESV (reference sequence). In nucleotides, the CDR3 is TGTGCCAGCAGCTTAAACGCAGGGCCCTCCTTCTACGAGCAGTACTTC. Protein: CASSLNAGPSFYEQYF. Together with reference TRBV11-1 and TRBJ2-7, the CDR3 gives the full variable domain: EAEVAQSPRYKITEKSQAVAFWCDPISGHATLYWYRQILGQGPELLVQFQDESVVDDSQLPKDRFSAERLKGVDSTLKIQPAELGDSAMYLCASSLNAGPSFYEQYFGPGTRLTVT.

The CDR3 here is CASSPGSTEAFF. Written as DNA, the CDR3 is TGTGCCAGCTCACCAGGATCCACTGAAGCTTTCTTT. V usage is TRBV18 and J usage is TRBJ1-1; D gene uncertain. The CDR3 runs 12 residues. V lost 2 bases and J 4 bases, leaving 5 bases between the germline ends. Germline CDR1 KGHSH, CDR2 LQKENI.